This T cell receptor beta chain originates from a study of blood T cell repertoires in COVID-19. Study at large: The United States, Italy and Spain provided the acute and convalescent COVID-19 samples. T cells, B-cell-depleted T cells, or PBMCs provided the cDNA or gDNA that served as material.

CDR3 length: 18 amino acids. Germline lookup yields CDR1 LNHDA and CDR2 SQIVND (reference sequence). After removal of 3 bases from V and 4 bases from J, the junction contained 11 bases not matched to a gene. As handled by the study authors: How many nucleated cells were present was estimated from reference gene primer amplification. Sequenced by immunoSEQ multiplex PCR; TCRdb stores in-frame clones only, minus some. V and J calls and clone size come straight from that table; D and trimming were deduced from the DNA. This sample has around 260,000 clones, with 85% to 90% found just once. The genes are TRBV19 and TRBJ2-6, with TRBD1 matching over 8 bases. Sequencing was done on a sample of peripheral blood. This TCR was recovered from a middle-aged woman who had recovered from COVID-19. The CDR3 region has the DNA TGTGCCAGTAGTATTCTTTCCGGGACAGGCGCGGGGGCCAACGTCCTGACTTTC. This translates into CASSILSGTGAGANVLTF.